This T cell receptor beta chain was identified during a study of neurological immune-mediated disorders. Time point described: technical triplicate 2. Around 900,000 sorted CD4+ or CD8+ T cells made each library. By 5'RACE with 10-nucleotide random UMIs, the cDNA was made. A single record per CDR3 protein comes from TCRdb applying MiXCR to the 5' RACE reads. The profile shows about 31,000 distinct CDR3 sequences, about an eighth of them singletons. This clonotype was seen at least ten times. The antigen remains unidentified. Findings and caveats of the study: The highest TCR clonal expansion occurred in HTLV-1-associated myelopathy; multiple sclerosis fell below healthy controls.

The CDR3 is made up of 16 amino acids. V gave up 5 bases and J gave up 8 bases, with 19 bases separating them. The germline gives CDR1 MNHEY, CDR2 SVGAGI. Sequencing was carried out using CD4+ T cells from blood. The TCR sequence derives from a female donor with HTLV-1-associated myelopathy (HAM/TSP). This chain uses TRBV6-5 with TRBJ1-6; the D gene is possibly TRBD1 (5 bases). This CDR3 reads CASSKTGTVSYSPLHF. CDR3 DNA sequence: TGTGCCAGCAGTAAGACCGGGACGGTTTCGTATTCACCCCTCCACTTT.